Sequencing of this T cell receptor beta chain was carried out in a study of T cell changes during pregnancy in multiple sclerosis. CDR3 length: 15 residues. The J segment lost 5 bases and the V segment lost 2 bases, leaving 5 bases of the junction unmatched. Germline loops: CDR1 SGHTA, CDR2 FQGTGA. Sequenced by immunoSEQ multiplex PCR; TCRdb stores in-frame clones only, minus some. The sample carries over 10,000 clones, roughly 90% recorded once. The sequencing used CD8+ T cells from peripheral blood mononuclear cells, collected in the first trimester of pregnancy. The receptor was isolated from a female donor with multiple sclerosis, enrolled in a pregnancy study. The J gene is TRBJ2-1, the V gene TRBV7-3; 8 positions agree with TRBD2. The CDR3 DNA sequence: TGTGCCAGCAGCTTACCTAGCGGGTTTCACAATGAGCAGTTCTTC. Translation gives CASSLPSGFHNEQFF.